These T cell receptor beta chains were read from a single sample in a study of blood T cell repertoires in COVID-19. Generated by immunoSEQ multiplex PCR, the TCRdb table keeps only in-frame clones and is missing some. The sample has around 200,000 clones, roughly 87% seen once. Material for sequencing was peripheral blood. The receptors were gathered from a man aged 35-49 years with active or convalescent COVID-19. CDR3s include the opening cysteine and the closing phenylalanine or tryptophan. D genes are given only for firm matches. Rows may omit the clone size; those that give it use once, few, many or a size class.

v_gene	abundance	d_gene	j_gene	CDR3nt	CDR3aa
TRBV9	-	-	TRBJ1-2	TGTGCCAGCAGCGTGGACAGAAACTATGGCTACACCTTC	CASSVDRNYGYTF
TRBV27	-	-	TRBJ1-6	TGTGCCAGCAGTTTACAGGGGACCTATAATTCACCCCTCCACTTT	CASSLQGTYNSPLHF
TRBV5-4	-	-	TRBJ1-1	TGTGCCAGCAGCTCCACAGTGGGCTCAAAAGCTTTCTTT	CASSSTVGSKAFF
TRBV9	once	-	TRBJ2-1	TGTGCCAGCAGCGTAGCGGGAATCAATGAGCAGTTCTTC	CASSVAGINEQFF
TRBV7-8	-	-	TRBJ1-4	TGTGCCAGTTCGGGTGCTAATGAAAAACTGTTTTTT	CASSGANEKLFF
TRBV24-1	-	-	TRBJ2-5	TGTGCCACCAGTCGAGGGGGCCAAGAGACCCAGTACTTC	CATSRGGQETQYF
TRBV7-9	-	-	TRBJ1-4	TGTGCCAGCAGCTTAGTAGGGACATATTCAACTAATGAAAAACTGTTTTTT	CASSLVGTYSTNEKLFF
TRBV3-1/TRBV3-2	-	TRBD1	TRBJ1-6	TGTGCCAGCAGCCAACCCCGCAGGACAGGGGTGAATTCACCCCTCCACTTT	CASSQPRRTGVNSPLHF
TRBV20-1	-	-	TRBJ1-1	TGCAGTGCTAGTCAAAACACTGAAGCTTTCTTT	CSASQNTEAFF
TRBV4-1	once	TRBD2	TRBJ2-7	TGCGCCAGCAGCCACGGGGCGGGAGCATCCGGCGAGCAGTACTTC	CASSHGAGASGEQYF
TRBV30	once	-	TRBJ1-1	TGTGCCTGGATTCGCCCTTCTAGGGACTCACACACTGAAGCTTTCTTT	CAWIRPSRDSHTEAFF
TRBV19	-	TRBD1	TRBJ2-7	TGTGCCAGTAGTAAGTTCCGGGACAGCTACGAGCAGTACTTC	CASSKFRDSYEQYF
TRBV13	once	-	TRBJ2-7	TGTGCCAGCAGCTTAGTAGGCAGTCGCGGGTCGCTTTACGAGCAGTACTTC	CASSLVGSRGSLYEQYF
TRBV5-1	-	TRBD1	TRBJ1-1	TGCGCCAGCAGCTTGGGTGACAGGGCGAACACTGAAGCTTTCTTT	CASSLGDRANTEAFF
TRBV28	few	-	TRBJ2-3	TGTGCCAGCAGAAACTTGGACAGCTCCACAGATACGCAGTATTTT	CASRNLDSSTDTQYF
TRBV28	-	TRBD1	TRBJ2-7	TGTGCCAGCAGTTTTATAATGGTGACAGGGTCCCACGAGCAGTACTTC	CASSFIMVTGSHEQYF
TRBV5-1	-	TRBD2	TRBJ2-3	TGCGCCAGCAACGACGGACTAGTTCTGATAGATACGCAGTATTTT	CASNDGLVLIDTQYF
TRBV18	-	TRBD2	TRBJ2-2	TGTGCCAGCTCACCACGCGCGGGGAGGGGCACCGGGGAGCTGTTTTTT	CASSPRAGRGTGELFF
TRBV24-1	few	TRBD1	TRBJ1-5	TGTGCCACCAGTGATCCGGCCAGGGGGCAGGAGCCCCAGCATTTT	CATSDPARGQEPQHF
TRBV4-2	-	TRBD2	TRBJ2-5	TGTGCCAGCAGCCACCCTACGGGGGGAGAGACCCAGTACTTC	CASSHPTGGETQYF
TRBV28	-	-	TRBJ1-2	TGTGCCAGCAGTTTAGCAGGTTATGGCTACACCTTC	CASSLAGYGYTF
TRBV27	-	-	TRBJ1-2	TGTGCCAGCAGTTTCGGAGGGTCGGGAGGCTACACCTTC	CASSFGGSGGYTF
TRBV15	-	TRBD1	TRBJ1-2	TGTGCCACAGAGGGCCGTAGGGGGCGCGGTGGCTACACCTTC	CATEGRRGRGGYTF
TRBV6-2/TRBV6-3	-	-	TRBJ2-3	TGTGCCAGCAGTTACCGGAGGGGTGACTCCACAGATACGCAGTATTTT	CASSYRRGDSTDTQYF
TRBV6-6	few	-	TRBJ1-2	TGTGCCAGCAGTCAGGACAGAAAAATTTATGGCTACACCTTC	CASSQDRKIYGYTF
TRBV4-1	-	-	TRBJ2-1	TGCGCCAGCAGCCAAGATCCGGGTGGATACAATGAGCAGTTCTTC	CASSQDPGGYNEQFF
TRBV2	many	-	TRBJ1-1	TGTGCCAGCAGCCGACTGACAGGTTCAGGTGAAGCTTTCTTT	CASSRLTGSGEAFF
TRBV19	few	-	TRBJ2-7	TGTGCCAGTAGTATAGGGACTGCTAGCTCCTACGAGCAGTACTTC	CASSIGTASSYEQYF